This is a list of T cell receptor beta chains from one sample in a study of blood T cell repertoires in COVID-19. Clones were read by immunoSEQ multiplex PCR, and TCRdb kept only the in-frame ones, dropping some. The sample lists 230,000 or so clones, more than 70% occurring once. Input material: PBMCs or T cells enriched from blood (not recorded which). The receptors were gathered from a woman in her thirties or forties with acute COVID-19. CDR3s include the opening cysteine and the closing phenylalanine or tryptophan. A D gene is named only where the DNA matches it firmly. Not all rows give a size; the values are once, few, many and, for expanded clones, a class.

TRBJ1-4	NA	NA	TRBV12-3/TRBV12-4	TGTGCCAGCAGATCGGGGGGCGAGGAAAAACTGTTTTTT	CASRSGGEEKLFF
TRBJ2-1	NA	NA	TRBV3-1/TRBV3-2	TGTGCCAGCAGCCACAGGGCGGGGGCCTTCGACGAGCAGTTCTTC	CASSHRAGAFDEQFF
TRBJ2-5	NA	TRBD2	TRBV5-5	TGTGCCAGCAGCTTACTAGCGGGGGTTTTAGAGACCCAGTACTTC	CASSLLAGVLETQYF
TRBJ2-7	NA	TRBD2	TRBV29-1	TGCAGCGTTGAAGGGCACGGGGGGGCCCTCTACGAGCAGTACTTC	CSVEGHGGALYEQYF
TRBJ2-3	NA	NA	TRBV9	TGTGCCAGCAGCGTAGGAGGTTCAGATACGCAGTATTTT	CASSVGGSDTQYF
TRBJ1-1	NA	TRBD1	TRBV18	TGTGCCAGCTCACCACCCTGGACAGGCCCAAACACTGAAGCTTTCTTT	CASSPPWTGPNTEAFF
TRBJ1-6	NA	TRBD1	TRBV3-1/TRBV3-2	TGTGCCAGCAGCCAAGTACAGGGGCCCTATAATTCACCCCTCCACTTT	CASSQVQGPYNSPLHF
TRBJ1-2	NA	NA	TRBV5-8	TGTGCCAGCAGCTTTTACAGCAACCCTAACTATGGCTACACCTTC	CASSFYSNPNYGYTF
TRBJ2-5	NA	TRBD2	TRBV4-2	TGTGCCAGCAGCCAGGGACTAGCGGTGGCGGAGACCCAGTACTTC	CASSQGLAVAETQYF
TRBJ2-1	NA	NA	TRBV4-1	TGCGCCAGCAGCGAGACTAGTTTCTATGAGCAGTTCTTC	CASSETSFYEQFF
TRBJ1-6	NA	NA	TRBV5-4	TGTGCCAGCAGCTTGCGGATGGACAGCCTTAATTCACCCCTCCACTTT	CASSLRMDSLNSPLHF
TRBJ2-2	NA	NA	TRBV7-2	TGTGCCAGCAGCCCCAGTAGTCGGAGCGCGAACACCGGGGAGCTGTTTTTT	CASSPSSRSANTGELFF
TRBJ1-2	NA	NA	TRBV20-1	TGCAGCGGAGGGGACTCCCACTACACCTTC	CSGGDSHYTF
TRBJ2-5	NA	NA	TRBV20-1	TGCAGTGCTAGTCTGAGGTGGGGCAGGCAAGAGACCCAGTACTTC	CSASLRWGRQETQYF
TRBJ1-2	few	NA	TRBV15	TGTGCCACCGAGTCTGGTTCATATGGCTACACCTTC	CATESGSYGYTF
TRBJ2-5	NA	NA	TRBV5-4	TGTGCCAGCAGCTTGGATCGCCAGCGACAAGAGACCCAGTACTTC	CASSLDRQRQETQYF
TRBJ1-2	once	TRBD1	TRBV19	TGTGCCAGTAGTTTCCAGGACAGGGATGATGGCTACACCTTC	CASSFQDRDDGYTF
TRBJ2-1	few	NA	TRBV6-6	TGTGCCAGCAGTTTAGACTTAGTCAATGAGCAGTTCTTC	CASSLDLVNEQFF
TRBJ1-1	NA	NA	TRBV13	TGTGCCAGCAGCCTCCCCGGGGGGGACACTGAAGCTTTCTTT	CASSLPGGDTEAFF
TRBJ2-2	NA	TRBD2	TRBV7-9	TGTGCCAGCAGTCCTGGACTAGCGGGGGGTTCCGGGGAGCTGTTTTTT	CASSPGLAGGSGELFF
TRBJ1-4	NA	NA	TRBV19	TGTGCCAGTAGTATTGACGGCAGGGCCCCTGCATCTAATGAAAAACTGTTTTTT	CASSIDGRAPASNEKLFF
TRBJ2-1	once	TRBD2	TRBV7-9	TGTGCCAGCAGCTCCTTAGCGGGAGTTAACAATGAGCAGTTCTTC	CASSSLAGVNNEQFF
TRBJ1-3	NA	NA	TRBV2	TGTGCCAGCTGGGCTTTGGGGGCTCGGGGAAACACCATATATTTT	CASWALGARGNTIYF
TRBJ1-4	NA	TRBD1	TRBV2	TGTGCCAGCAGGGACCTGGGACAGGGGGGTGAAAAACTGTTTTTT	CASRDLGQGGEKLFF
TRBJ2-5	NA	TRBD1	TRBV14	TGTGCCAGCAGCCAGAGGCAGGGGGCAGGGGAGACCCAGTACTTC	CASSQRQGAGETQYF
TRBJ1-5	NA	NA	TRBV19	TGTGCCAGTAGTTCGGACAGAAATCAGCCCCAGCATTTT	CASSSDRNQPQHF
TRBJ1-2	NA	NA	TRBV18	TGTGCCAGCTCAACAAACCGGGGGGACCGATATGGCTACACCTTC	CASSTNRGDRYGYTF
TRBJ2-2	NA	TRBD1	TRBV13	TGTGCCAGCAGCAGACAGGGGGCGAACACCGGGGAGCTGTTTTTT	CASSRQGANTGELFF
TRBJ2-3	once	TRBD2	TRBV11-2	TGTGCCAGCAGCTTGGTTAGCGGGGAGGCAGATACGCAGTATTTT	CASSLVSGEADTQYF
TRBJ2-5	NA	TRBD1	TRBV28	TGTGCCAGCAGTTTTAAGGACAGGGTGGGATGGGAGACCCAGTACTTC	CASSFKDRVGWETQYF
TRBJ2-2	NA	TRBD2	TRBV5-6	TGTGCCAGCAGCTTGGCGCAGGGAGGGTCCACCGGGGAGCTGTTTTTT	CASSLAQGGSTGELFF
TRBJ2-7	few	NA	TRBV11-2	TGTGCCAGCAGCGTTCGACTCCTATACGAGCAGTACTTC	CASSVRLLYEQYF
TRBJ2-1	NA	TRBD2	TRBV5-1	TGCGCCAGCAGCCTAGCGGGAGGCCCCGGGAATGAGCAGTTCTTC	CASSLAGGPGNEQFF
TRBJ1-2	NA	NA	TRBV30	TGTGCCTGGAGTCCTTTCTCCCGACACCCCTATGGCTACACCTTC	CAWSPFSRHPYGYTF
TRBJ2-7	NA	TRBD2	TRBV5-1	TGCGCCAGCAGCTGGGGACTAGCGGGGGCAGGAGAGCAGTACTTC	CASSWGLAGAGEQYF